This note documents a single T cell receptor (beta chain) sequence. There is no known antigen for this receptor. Base quality data are lacking; no much larger clone is found one base away. This record belongs to a study of CD49a tissue-resident CD8 T cells in human skin (dated by TCRdb to about 2017). Describing the broader study: Tissue-resident memory CD8+ T cell subsets in human skin, defined by CD49a, CD69 and CD103 expression, were examined in the study.

For five healthy donors, CD8+ T cells were sorted from blood, dermis and epidermis, and the TCR beta CDR3 regions of these cells were analysed. Both blood and skin samples were provided by each TCR-sequenced donor, and all TCR-sequenced donors were healthy individuals. Sorting was used to isolate CD8+ T cell populations ahead of TCR beta sequencing. Before any analysis of T cells, the skin was split into dermal and epidermal compartments. To prepare the library, the immunoSEQ multiplex PCR assay was applied. Per the authors' processing: Across the sorted blood, dermal and epidermal CD8+ T cell populations, TCR V beta family usage frequencies were compared. Drawn from immuneACCESS, this table holds only the in-frame rearrangements with V and J called that TCRdb kept. Clones are partly lost; checked studies trace under half to an unresolved V gene and leave the rest unexplained. V and J calls and clone size are given by that table; D and trimming were obtained from the DNA. Here the sample has a few hundred clones; approximately 92% occur a single time. 20% to 30% of the sample goes to the ten largest clones.

The CDR3 runs 15 amino acids, cysteine and phenylalanine included. Only the CDR3 portion is preserved as DNA: 45 bases, with reading frame beginning at the first base. V and J are trimmed by 6 bases and 2 bases, and the gene matches miss 9 bases of the junction. Reading the germline V gene gives CDR1 MNHEY and CDR2 SVGAGI. The rearranged chain carries TRBV6-5 and TRBJ2-7; TRBD1 matches 8 bases in the middle. This TCR derives from a human donor in good health. The sample was CD103+ CD49a- CD8+ T cells sorted from skin epidermis. DNA sequence: TGTGCCAGCAGCCCGAAGGCAGGGGGCCCCTACGAGCAGTACTTC. Translated, it gives CASSPKAGGPYEQYF.